The source of this T cell receptor beta chain is a study of shared clonotypes between healthy human individuals. Recent acute infections and vaccinations were absent in the healthy HIV-negative adult donors. The CDR3 totals 13 residues. Trimming pared 2 bases from V and 8 bases from J, leaving 13 bases between. CDR1 is SGHDT and CDR2 is YYEEEE in the germline V gene. This clone came up once. Genomic DNA from each subset was divided evenly over several immunoSEQ plates. The repertoire was sequenced with immunoSEQ multiplex PCR; TCRdb's copy has only in-frame clones and lacks some. The sample consists of about 450,000 clones, 79% of them appearing once.

V gene TRBV5-6 combines with J gene TRBJ1-2; possibly TRBD1 for D (5 bases). The sequenced sample was PBMCs. The receptor was isolated from a woman aged 40 to 50 in good health. Some clones in this sample may be carry-over from other donors' samples. The CDR3 loop reads CASSFEDTGGYTF. The CDR3 region has the DNA TGTGCCAGCAGCTTTGAGGACACGGGAGGCTACACCTTC.